Following are 27 T cell receptor beta chains from one sample sequenced in a study of human T cells and chemical hapten exposure. Time point: patch test 3, about 24 weeks after DPC sensitization. Indicated treatment: therapeutic diphenylcyclopropenone sensitization with weekly scalp DPC. From the RACE reads, TCRdb called clonotypes with MiXCR, one entry per CDR3 protein. This table has over 55,000 distinct CDR3 sequences, roughly 11% appearing once. Material: whole blood, obtained in connection with sensitization to the hapten diphenylcyclopropenone (DPC). Source of these receptors: a woman aged 45 to 65 with alopecia areata. Some clones in this sample may be carry-over from other donors' samples.

This clonotype has ten or more counts. This sequence joins TRBV12-3 or TRBV12-4 and TRBJ1-1; the D is unclear. Trimming shortened V by 4 bases and J by 1 base, and 7 bases separated the two germline ends. The CDR3 runs to 13 residues. The CDR3 here is CASSWKANTEAFF. The DNA of the CDR3 is TGTGCCAGCAGTTGGAAGGCGAACACTGAAGCTTTCTTT.

This clonotype was counted between two and nine times. The chain has TRBV7-8 and TRBJ1-4; D gene unclear. V was trimmed by 0 bases and J by 5 bases, leaving 16 bases between them. The CDR3 has 17 residues. CDR1 is SGHVS and CDR2 is FQNEAQ in the germline V gene. The CDR3: CASSLAGVIDSNEKLFF. CDR3 sequence (DNA): TGTGCCAGCAGCTTAGCTGGGGTGATAGACTCGAATGAAAAACTGTTTTTT. The whole variable domain, remainder taken from reference TRBV7-8 and TRBJ1-4, is GAGVSQSPRYKVAKRGQDVALRCDPISGHVSLFWYQQALGQGPEFLTYFQNEAQLDKSGLPSDRFFAERPEGSVSTLKIQRTQQEDSAVYLCASSLAGVIDSNEKLFFGSGTQLSVL.

The chain carries TRBV19 and TRBJ2-1, with D uncertain. From germline, CDR1 is LNHDA and CDR2 SQIVND (reference sequence). V was shortened by 3 bases and J by 2 bases, with 5 bases between the two germline ends. The CDR3 is 13 amino acids. The CDR3 loop reads CASSIVPYNEQFF. Written as DNA, the CDR3 is TGTGCCAGTAGTATCGTACCCTACAATGAGCAGTTCTTC.

Ten or more counts support this clonotype. The J gene is TRBJ2-1, the V gene TRBV4-1; no clear D. V lost 4 bases, J lost 10 bases, and 14 bases lay in between. CDR3 length: 13 amino acids. Germline values: CDR1 MGHRA, CDR2 YSYEKL. DNA of the CDR3: TGCGCCAGCAGCCTCCACTCTACAACGGAGCAGTTCTTC. Protein: CASSLHSTTEQFF.

This clonotype was counted at least ten times. V gene TRBV12-3 or TRBV12-4 combines with J gene TRBJ1-1; the D gene is possibly TRBD1 (6 bases). The CDR3 covers 17 residues. Trimming stripped 2 bases from V and 4 bases from J, with 20 bases between. The chain's CDR3 is CASSLTPSRGAGTEAFF. The CDR3 bases are TGTGCCAGCAGTTTAACCCCCTCCCGGGGGGCTGGCACTGAAGCTTTCTTT.

This clonotype was detected ten times or more. The chain carries TRBV28 and TRBJ2-6; D gene uncertain. The length of the CDR3 is 13 residues. In germline, CDR1 is MDHEN, CDR2 SYDVKM. Trimming stripped 8 bases from V and 3 bases from J, with 8 bases between. The CDR3 reads CASGLFGANVLTF. The CDR3 DNA sequence: TGTGCCAGCGGGCTTTTTGGGGCCAACGTCCTGACTTTC.

This clonotype was seen many times. The chain carries TRBV29-1 and TRBJ1-2, with D possibly TRBD1 on 5 matching bases. CDR1 is SQVTM, CDR2 ANQGSEA, per germline. V lost 7 bases to trimming and J lost 6 bases, with 18 bases between them. CDR3 length: 13 amino acids. Written as DNA, the CDR3 is TGCAGCGACAAGGACTACAGAGGGGATGGCTACACCTTC. This translates into CSDKDYRGDGYTF.

This clonotype was found a few times. One end of the junction varies from germline; a read error may be responsible. The rearrangement joins TRBV6-2 or TRBV6-3 to TRBJ1-1; D call uncertain. Germline-derived CDR1 and CDR2 are MNHEY and SVGEGT. This CDR3 is built from 14 residues. The CDR3 loop is CASSYGSVNAEAFF. CDR3 bases: TGTGCCAGCAGTTATGGGAGCGTGAACGCTGAAGCTTTCTTT.

This clonotype showed up just a few times. This chain uses TRBV4-1 with TRBJ1-2, with 10 bases fitting TRBD1. The germline V gene encodes CDR1 MGHRA and CDR2 YSYEKL. V lost 4 bases, J lost 8 bases, and 7 bases stayed unmatched. This CDR3 region has 14 residues. The CDR3 DNA sequence: TGCGCCAGCAGCCTCCGGGACAGGGGAGGCGGCTACACCTTC. It yields the protein CASSLRDRGGGYTF.

V usage is TRBV7-9 and J usage is TRBJ2-2; no clear D. The CDR3 consists of 15 residues. Germline V lookup: CDR1 SEHNR, CDR2 FQNEAQ (reference sequence). Trimming shortened V by 5 bases and J by 7 bases, and 17 bases separated the two germline ends. Here the CDR3 DNA reads TGTGCCAGCAGCCTACAATCCCAGTATGGCGGGGAGCTGTTTTTT. Its translation is CASSLQSQYGGELFF.

This clonotype was recorded a few times. The chain links TRBV18 to TRBJ2-7; TRBD2 might be the D (7 bases). Trimming shortened V by 6 bases and J by 3 bases, and 12 bases separated the two germline ends. Per germline, CDR1 KGHSH and CDR2 LQKENI. The CDR3 runs to 13 residues. Here the CDR3 DNA reads TGTGCCAGCTCCTGGGGGGGCTACTACGAGCAGTACTTC. It specifies CASSWGGYYEQYF.

This clonotype occurred a few times. The V and J genes are TRBV5-6 and TRBJ2-4; no clear D. Looked up from germline, CDR1 is SGHDT and CDR2 is YYEEEE. This CDR3 is built from 14 residues. V was cut by 1 base and J by 3 bases, with 8 bases left in between. The CDR3 DNA reads as TGTGCCAGCAGCTTGTGGGGTGGCAAAAACATTCAGTACTTC. Residues: CASSLWGGKNIQYF.

The table lists this clonotype with many counts. The chain uses TRBV5-1 and TRBJ1-1; 7 bases are shared with TRBD1. The CDR3 is 15 residues long. Germline V gene data show CDR1 as SGHRS and CDR2 as YFSETQ. V shed 6 bases and J 0 bases; nucleotides not matched to a gene: 8. CDR3 loop: CASNPGQPMNTEAFF. CDR3 DNA: TGCGCCAGCAATCCGGGACAGCCCATGAACACTGAAGCTTTCTTT.

V gene TRBV30 combines with J gene TRBJ1-3; D is unclear. This CDR3 is built from 12 residues. Germline CDR1 GTSNPN, CDR2 SVGIG (reference sequence). The V and J ends lost 5 bases and 0 bases respectively, with 5 bases between them. The CDR3 sequence is CAWGISGNTIYF. DNA of the CDR3: TGTGCCTGGGGAATCTCTGGAAACACCATATATTTT.

This clonotype was counted a few times. This chain uses TRBV18 with TRBJ1-3, with D tentatively TRBD1 (5 bases). The V and J ends lost 0 bases and 0 bases respectively, with 9 bases between them. Germline V gene sequence: CDR1 KGHSH, CDR2 LQKENI. CDR3 size: 16 residues. The CDR3 sequence: CASSPPRVPSGNTIYF. The CDR3 nucleotides are TGTGCCAGCTCACCACCCAGGGTCCCCTCTGGAAACACCATATATTTT. The entire variable domain, with the rest obtained from reference TRBV18 and TRBJ1-3, is as follows: NAGVMQNPRHLVRRRGQEARLRCSPMKGHSHVYWYRQLPEEGLKFMVYLQKENIIDESGMPKERFSAEFPKEGPSILRIQQVVRGDSAAYFCASSPPRVPSGNTIYFGEGSWLTVV.

This clonotype was detected ten times or more. This sequence joins TRBV11-2 and TRBJ2-3, with D possibly TRBD2 on 6 matching bases. This CDR3 has 15 residues. Germline CDR1 SGHAT, CDR2 FQNNGV. Trimming removed 0 bases at V and 6 bases at J, with 13 bases between. As DNA, the CDR3 is TGTGCCAGCAGCTTAGACCGTCGGGGACTGGATACGCAGTATTTT. Protein: CASSLDRRGLDTQYF.

This clonotype was picked up many times. This chain links TRBV7-9 with TRBJ1-3; no clear D. The CDR3 contains 16 residues. Germline V gene lookup returns CDR1 SEHNR and CDR2 FQNEAQ (reference sequence). The V end lost 2 bases, the J end lost 0 bases, and 11 bases lay between the germline ends. The CDR3 DNA reads TGTGCCAGCAGCTTAACTCTCCCGATCTCTGGAAACACCATATATTTT. Translated: CASSLTLPISGNTIYF.

This clonotype was seen a handful of times. The chain uses TRBV7-9 and TRBJ2-1; 7 bases agree with TRBD2. Germline V lookup: CDR1 SEHNR, CDR2 FQNEAQ (reference sequence). The CDR3 totals 11 residues. V lost 8 bases and J lost 9; bases outside the gene matches: 4. CDR3 coding DNA: TGTGCCAGCGGGCTAGCGGTTGAGCAGTTCTTC. Amino acids: CASGLAVEQFF.

This rearrangement joins TRBV28 to TRBJ1-2; 7 bases fit TRBD1. Looked up from germline, CDR1 is MDHEN and CDR2 is SYDVKM. The CDR3 consists of 15 residues. V shed 2 bases, J shed 3 bases, and the junction held 6 bases outside the gene matches. The CDR3 bases are TGTGCCAGCAGTTTAGTAAGGGGGCGAGACTATGGCTACACCTTC. Protein: CASSLVRGRDYGYTF.

This clonotype was counted ten times or more. The rearrangement links TRBV4-2 to TRBJ1-3; TRBD1 aligns across 7 bases. Germline V gives CDR1 LGHNA, CDR2 YNFKEQ. The CDR3 spans 17 residues. Trimming at V came to 2 bases and at J to 0 bases, leaving 7 bases not matched to a gene. In nucleotides, the CDR3 is TGTGCCAGCAGCCAATCAGACAGGGCCAGCTCTGGAAACACCATATATTTT. This encodes CASSQSDRASSGNTIYF.

This clonotype has only a few counts. The J gene is TRBJ1-1, the V gene TRBV21-1; the table's D call of TRBD1 was not tested on the DNA. TRBV21-1 is reported as a pseudogene. The CDR3 spans 16 residues. CDR3 in amino acids: CASSARVDRGNTEAFF. DNA for the CDR3: TGTGCCAGCAGCGCCCGCGTAGACAGGGGTAACACTGAAGCTTTCTTT.

Only a few counts were recorded for this clonotype. The CDR3 loop is CASSSPNPGTEAFF. The CDR3 bases are TGTGCCAGCAGCTCGCCAAACCCAGGGACTGAAGCTTTCTTT. The J gene is TRBJ1-1, the V gene TRBV7-2, with D tentatively TRBD1 (5 bases). The ends were cut back, 4 bases at V and 5 bases at J, with 14 bases in the middle. The CDR3 runs to 14 residues. Germline V gene lookup returns CDR1 SGHTA and CDR2 FQGNSA. Full variable domain (remainder filled in from reference TRBV7-2 and TRBJ1-1): GAGVSQSPSNKVTEKGKDVELRCDPISGHTALYWYRQSLGQGLEFLIYFQGNSAPDKSGLPSDRFSAERTGGSVSTLTIQRTQQEDSAVYLCASSSPNPGTEAFFGQGTRLTVV.

This clonotype was seen repeatedly, ten times or more. The chain joins TRBV6-2 or TRBV6-3 to TRBJ2-1; 11 bases align to TRBD2. Germline V gene lookup returns CDR1 MNHEY and CDR2 SVGEGT. The CDR3 runs to 15 residues. J gave up 4 bases and V 6 bases, and 5 bases lay outside the gene matches. The DNA for the CDR3 is TGTGCCAGCAGAACCGGGACTAGCGGATACAATGAGCAGTTCTTC. Protein product: CASRTGTSGYNEQFF.

The chain joins TRBV4-1 to TRBJ2-7, with a tentative D call TRBD1 (5 bases). This CDR3 has 16 amino acids. Deletions cut 1 base from V and 2 bases from J, with 15 bases between. The germline CDR1 and CDR2 sequences are MGHRA and YSYEKL. Here the CDR3 DNA reads TGCGCCAGCAGCCAAGTGCAGGGATGGAATCCCTACGAGCAGTACTTC. It translates to CASSQVQGWNPYEQYF.

This clonotype was counted at least ten times. The chain employs TRBV5-6 and TRBJ1-2, with D possibly matching TRBD1 (5 bases). From germline, CDR1 is SGHDT and CDR2 YYEEEE. CDR3 length equals 14 residues. V lost 0 bases to trimming and J lost 6 bases, with 12 bases between them. CDR3 region: CASSLGLRGDGYTF. The CDR3 DNA reads as TGTGCCAGCAGCTTGGGGCTCAGAGGGGATGGCTACACCTTC. Full variable domain (remainder filled in from reference TRBV5-6 and TRBJ1-2): DAGVTQSPTHLIKTRGQQVTLRCSPKSGHDTVSWYQQALGQGPQFIFQYYEEEERQRGNFPDRFSGHQFPNYSSELNVNALLLGDSALYLCASSLGLRGDGYTFGSGTRLTVV.

This clonotype was detected ten times or more. The V call is TRBV6-2 or TRBV6-3, the J call TRBJ1-5, with 10 bases identical to TRBD1. The CDR3 length is 14 residues. Germline assignment: CDR1 MNHEY and CDR2 SVGEGT. J was trimmed by 8 bases and V by 0 bases; bases with no gene match: 1. This CDR3 reads CASSYSGTGEPQHF. CDR3 nucleotides: TGTGCCAGCAGTTACTCCGGGACAGGGGAGCCCCAGCATTTT.

This clonotype was recorded many times. This sequence joins TRBV18 and TRBJ2-7, with TRBD1 as a possible D gene (6 bases). Trimming cost V 2 bases and J 3 bases, with 11 bases left between them. The germline V gene encodes CDR1 KGHSH and CDR2 LQKENI. The length of the CDR3 is 14 residues. CDR3 loop: CASSPTEGGYEQYF. The CDR3 DNA follows: TGTGCCAGCTCACCAACTGAAGGGGGCTACGAGCAGTACTTC.